The entry below gives a single T cell receptor (beta chain) sequence along with its context. There are 19 residues in the CDR3. J gave up 1 base and V 2 bases, and 12 bases lay outside the gene matches. Per germline, CDR1 MNHEY and CDR2 SVGEGT. This sample was taken from a study of blood T cell repertoires in COVID-19. Study-wide context: Samples taken during acute and convalescent COVID-19 were collected in the United States, Italy and Spain. Nucleic acid was either cDNA or gDNA, and it came from T cells, B-cell-depleted T cells, or PBMCs.

Original processing notes: Reference gene primer amplification yielded estimated nucleated cell counts. The method was immunoSEQ multiplex PCR; TCRdb's version includes in-frame clones alone and lacks a portion of them. V and J calls and clone size are as listed in that table; D and trimming were resolved from the DNA. The table lists about 40,000 clones, over 80% of them singletons. This receptor was obtained from a human donor in a cohort sampled during active COVID-19. Sequenced input: peripheral blood. The chain joins TRBV6-2 or TRBV6-3 to TRBJ2-2, with 8 nucleotides matching TRBD2. The CDR3 region is CASSYRPKTSGRNTGELFF. Here the CDR3 DNA reads TGTGCCAGCAGTTACCGACCGAAAACAAGCGGGAGGAACACCGGGGAGCTGTTTTTT.